Below are 23 T cell receptor beta chains sequenced from a single sample in a study of response to subunit inactivated influenza vaccine. TCRdb reprocessed the RT-PCR reads via MiXCR and lists one record per CDR3 protein. The repertoire holds a few hundred thousand distinct CDR3 sequences, 14% seen once, with over 8.5% in the top ten. The specimen was PBMCs from blood, collected 12 days after vaccination. The receptors come from a man aged 50-59 years who received an inactivated influenza vaccine.

In its sample, this clonotype was seen a few times. This CDR3 reads CATSDFPGYEQYF. The CDR3 DNA is TGTGCCACCAGTGATTTTCCCGGATACGAGCAGTACTTC. The chain employs TRBV24-1 and TRBJ2-7, with no clear D. Germline V gives CDR1 KGHDR, CDR2 SFDVKD. Trimming removed 1 base from V and 4 bases from J, with 7 bases in between. CDR3 size: 13 residues.

The genes are TRBV28 and TRBJ2-5; D is possibly TRBD1 (6 bases). From germline, CDR1 is MDHEN and CDR2 SYDVKM. V shed 6 bases and J shed 7 bases, with 18 bases lying between them. The CDR3 has 14 amino acids. The CDR3 protein is CASSAGQTRVTQYF. Written as DNA, the CDR3 is TGTGCCAGCAGCGCCGGACAGACCAGGGTGACCCAGTACTTC.

There are a few counts of this clonotype. The chain combines TRBV19 with TRBJ2-1, with TRBD1 matching over 7 bases. This CDR3 contains 13 residues. V trimming: 5 bases; J trimming: 9 bases; junction bases outside the gene matches: 7. CDR1 LNHDA and CDR2 SQIVND come from the germline V gene (reference sequence). The CDR3 coding sequence is TGTGCCAGTAGTGTCGACAGGGATGGTGAGCAGTTCTTC. Translating gives CASSVDRDGEQFF.

This chain uses TRBV27 with TRBJ2-5; TRBD2 aligns across 7 bases. Losses at the gene ends were 4 bases for V and 2 bases for J; bases not matched to a gene: 7. Looked up from germline, CDR1 is MNHEY and CDR2 is SMNVEV (reference sequence). CDR3 length: 15 amino acids. CDR3 loop: CASSYPSGTQETQYF. CDR3 nucleotide sequence: TGTGCCAGCAGTTACCCCAGCGGGACGCAAGAGACCCAGTACTTC.

The chain recombines TRBV14 with TRBJ1-2; D gene uncertain. This CDR3 has 15 amino acids. CDR1 and CDR2 from the germline V gene are SGHDN and FVKESK. Trimming left V 0 bases short and J 1 base short, with 9 bases between. CDR3 in DNA: TGTGCCAGCAGCCAAGAACCGGGGATTAACTATGGCTACACCTTC. Protein sequence: CASSQEPGINYGYTF.

The rearrangement joins TRBV9 to TRBJ2-5, with D possibly TRBD2 on 6 matching bases. Trimming shortened V by 4 bases and J by 5 bases, and 12 bases separated the two germline ends. The germline V gene encodes CDR1 SGDLS and CDR2 YYNGEE. This CDR3 has 13 amino acids. In DNA form, the CDR3 reads TGTGCCAGCAGCTTTGGGGAGGTCGAGACCCAGTACTTC. It is translated as CASSFGEVETQYF.

The genes are TRBV6-1 and TRBJ2-7; 9 bases line up with TRBD1. Germline V gene data show CDR1 as MNHNS and CDR2 as SASEGT. The CDR3 is 13 amino acids. The V segment lost 8 bases and the J segment 5 bases; nucleotides outside the gene matches: 7. The DNA of the CDR3 is TGTGCCAGCCGTGGACAGGGGAAGGACGAGCAGTACTTC. Protein sequence: CASRGQGKDEQYF.

This clonotype was seen only a few times. The chain links TRBV14 to TRBJ2-7; D is ambiguous. The V end lost 4 bases, the J end lost 1 base, and 11 bases lay between the germline ends. The germline V gene encodes CDR1 SGHDN and CDR2 FVKESK. The CDR3 runs 14 residues. In DNA, the CDR3 is TGTGCCAGCAGCCTAACGGGTCAGTCCTACGAGCAGTACTTC. Translated: CASSLTGQSYEQYF.

In its sample, this clonotype was seen a few times. The gene calls are TRBV3-1 and TRBJ2-5; no clear D gene. V dropped 1 base and J dropped 5 bases, with 11 bases sitting between them. Germline lookup yields CDR1 LGHDT and CDR2 YNNKEL (reference sequence). CDR3 length: 14 amino acids. The CDR3 spells CASSQADPRETQYF. CDR3 sequence (DNA): TGTGCCAGCAGCCAAGCAGACCCGCGGGAGACCCAGTACTTC.

This clonotype was counted between two and nine times. The rearrangement links TRBV10-3 to TRBJ1-6; D unclear. The CDR3 totals 14 residues. The germline V gene encodes CDR1 ENHRY and CDR2 SYGVKD. The V gene lost 8 bases and the J gene lost 6 bases, with 14 bases spanning the gap. In nucleotides, the CDR3 is TGTGCCATCGGAATGGCGGATCGTAATTCACCCCTCCACTTT. Encoded protein: CAIGMADRNSPLHF.

The chain has TRBV7-2 and TRBJ2-3; D not certain. CDR3 length equals 13 residues. Germline values: CDR1 SGHTA, CDR2 FQGNSA. V lost 1 base and J 6 bases, leaving 8 bases between the germline ends. CDR3 in amino acids: CASSLVPLDTQYF. CDR3 nucleotides: TGTGCCAGCAGCTTAGTCCCTCTGGATACGCAGTATTTT.

This clonotype was recorded many times. The J gene is TRBJ2-2, the V gene TRBV6-2 or TRBV6-3; D might be TRBD1 or TRBD2, each matching 6 bases. This CDR3 contains 18 residues. Trimming took 8 bases from V and 0 from J, leaving 22 bases between them. From germline, CDR1 is MNHEY and CDR2 SVGEGT. CDR3 sequence reads: CASGTGASKLANTGELFF. CDR3 nucleotide sequence: TGTGCCAGCGGAACGGGGGCCTCAAAATTAGCGAACACCGGGGAGCTGTTTTTT.

The table lists this clonotype with many counts. This rearrangement joins TRBV5-1 to TRBJ2-2; TRBD2 might be the D (7 bases). V was cut by 5 bases and J by 5 bases, with 13 bases left in between. Germline lookup yields CDR1 SGHRS and CDR2 YFSETQ. The CDR3 is 14 amino acids. The CDR3 nucleotides read TGCGCCAGCAGGTCACAGGGAGGGACCGGGGAGCTGTTTTTT. Amino acids: CASRSQGGTGELFF.

This clonotype turned up a few times. The rearrangement uses TRBV6-2 or TRBV6-3 and TRBJ2-1; possible D gene TRBD2, 5 bases. Germline CDR1 MNHEY, CDR2 SVGEGT. The CDR3 runs 15 residues. V gave up 2 bases and J gave up 2 bases, with 10 bases separating them. The CDR3 region has the DNA TGTGCCAGCAGTTACCGTGGGAGACCCTACAATGAGCAGTTCTTC. This translates into CASSYRGRPYNEQFF.

This clonotype has at least ten counts. At one end, the junction sequence differs from germline, possibly due to a read error. V is TRBV7-7 and J is TRBJ2-5; D is possibly TRBD1 or TRBD2 (6 bases each). Germline V gene lookup returns CDR1 SSHAT and CDR2 FNYEAQ (reference sequence). CDR3 size: 14 residues. The CDR3 sequence is CASSLRGAFETQYF. The CDR3 coding sequence is TGTGCTAGCAGCTTGAGGGGGGCCTTCGAGACCCAGTACTTC.

In this sample, this clonotype turned up a few times. This sequence joins TRBV7-8 and TRBJ2-1, with TRBD2 matching over 7 bases. The CDR3 contains 14 residues. Germline trimming cut 5 bases from V and 6 bases from J; bases unmatched to any gene: 7. The germline V gene has CDR1 SGHVS and CDR2 FQNEAQ. The CDR3 sequence is CASSVGGTPNEQFF. For the CDR3, the DNA is TGTGCCAGCAGCGTGGGGGGGACGCCCAATGAGCAGTTCTTC.

The chain recombines TRBV5-1 with TRBJ1-6, with 7 nucleotides matching TRBD1. The germline V gene has CDR1 SGHRS and CDR2 YFSETQ. This CDR3 is built from 15 residues. V trimming: 5 bases; J trimming: 3 bases; junction bases outside the gene matches: 5. CDR3 sequence: CASRDRQGYNSPLHF. In DNA form, the CDR3 reads TGCGCCAGCAGAGACCGACAGGGCTATAATTCACCCCTCCACTTT.

This clonotype came up a few times. The genes are TRBV28 and TRBJ2-7; 7 bases are shared with TRBD1. Per germline, CDR1 MDHEN and CDR2 SYDVKM. V dropped 6 bases and J dropped 0; count of bases not matched to a gene: 17. The CDR3 totals 18 residues. This CDR3 reads CASSPLLWDSPFSYEQYF. DNA for the CDR3: TGTGCCAGCAGCCCTCTCCTATGGGACAGCCCTTTCTCCTACGAGCAGTACTTC.

Points on this clonotype: A much larger clonotype is one base distant, so this may be a read error. This chain uses TRBV7-9 with TRBJ2-3; TRBD1 aligns across 9 bases. Looked up from germline, CDR1 is SEHNR and CDR2 is FQNEAQ (reference sequence). The CDR3 spans 14 residues. V shed 6 bases, J shed 3 bases, and the junction held 4 bases outside the gene matches. The CDR3 reads CASRRTGVTDTQYF. For the CDR3, the DNA is TGTGCCAGCAGACGGACAGGGGTGACAGATACGCAGTATTTT.

This clonotype was detected a few times. The V call is TRBV28, the J call TRBJ2-7; D might be TRBD1 (7 bases). The V end was cut by 1 base, the J end by 3 bases, with 13 bases between. CDR3 length: 15 residues. Germline CDR1 and CDR2: MDHEN and SYDVKM. Here the CDR3 DNA reads TGTGCCAGCAGTTTATCGGTCCAGGGGGGCTACGAGCAGTACTTC. The encoded protein is CASSLSVQGGYEQYF.

This sequence joins TRBV3-1 and TRBJ1-2, with D unresolved. Germline V gene sequence: CDR1 LGHDT, CDR2 YNNKEL (reference sequence). Trimming removed 1 base from V and 1 base from J, with 10 bases in between. This CDR3 is 15 amino acids long. The CDR3 DNA reads TGTGCCAGCAGCCAAGGATTGAGGGATAACTATGGCTACACCTTC. As protein: CASSQGLRDNYGYTF.

This sequence joins TRBV15 and TRBJ2-1; D is ambiguous. The CDR3 runs to 13 residues. The V gene lost 5 bases and the J gene lost 0 bases, with 5 bases spanning the gap. From germline, CDR1 is LNHNV and CDR2 YYDKDF (reference sequence). The CDR3 DNA is TGTGCCACCAGCGGCTACTCCTACAATGAGCAGTTCTTC. Its protein product is CATSGYSYNEQFF.

This clonotype has more than one count but fewer than ten. The V call is TRBV20-1, the J call TRBJ2-2; a possible D gene is TRBD1 (6 bases). CDR1 and CDR2 from the germline V gene are DFQATT and SNEGSKA (reference sequence). The CDR3 spans 14 residues. V lost 3 bases, J lost 4 bases, and 12 bases lay in between. Here the CDR3 reads CSARRGLGTGELFF. The CDR3, as DNA: TGCAGTGCTAGGAGGGGGTTAGGCACCGGGGAGCTGTTTTTT.